Listed below are T cell receptor beta chains from one sample, sequenced in a study of T-cell memory formation after mild COVID-19. MiXCR, applied by TCRdb to the 5' RACE reads, yields one record per CDR3 protein. Found here are 350,000 to 500,000 distinct CDR3 sequences, 18% of them singletons; the top ten hold about 22%. Sequenced: PBMCs or a T cell subset sorted from them (not recorded which). The receptors shown here come from a man between 18 and 29 years old who had mild COVID-19 (a few samples of this study predate the infection). Cell type and time point are not known. The CDR3 runs from the conserved cysteine through the conserved F or W. D genes are given only for firm matches. Size is omitted from some rows. Given values are once, few, many or a class for expanded clones.

D gene: -
clone size: -
J gene: TRBJ1-4
V gene: TRBV15
CDR3 DNA: TGTGCCACCAGCACCCCGAATGAAAAACTGTTTTTT
CDR3 protein: CATSTPNEKLFF

D gene: TRBD2
clone size: -
J gene: TRBJ2-4
V gene: TRBV12-3/TRBV12-4
CDR3 DNA: TGTGCCAGCAGGATTAGCGGGGCGAAAAACATTCAGTACTTC
CDR3 protein: CASRISGAKNIQYF

D gene: TRBD1
clone size: -
J gene: TRBJ2-5
V gene: TRBV12-3/TRBV12-4
CDR3 DNA: TGTGCCAGCAGTTTCAGGACAGGGCAAGAGACCCAGTACTTC
CDR3 protein: CASSFRTGQETQYF

D gene: -
clone size: -
J gene: TRBJ1-2
V gene: TRBV29-1
CDR3 DNA: TGCAGCGTTCTCCCCTCAGAAGGGTCGGGCTATGGCTACACCTTC
CDR3 protein: CSVLPSEGSGYGYTF

D gene: TRBD2
clone size: -
J gene: TRBJ2-3
V gene: TRBV5-1
CDR3 DNA: TGCGCCAGCAGCGCGGGACTAGCGGGGGTATTAGGAGATACGCAGTATTTT
CDR3 protein: CASSAGLAGVLGDTQYF

D gene: -
clone size: many
J gene: TRBJ2-1
V gene: TRBV11-2
CDR3 DNA: TGTGCCAGCAGGGCGTTTGTGAAACTGTACAATGAGCAGTTCTTC
CDR3 protein: CASRAFVKLYNEQFF

D gene: -
clone size: -
J gene: TRBJ1-1
V gene: TRBV6-2/TRBV6-3
CDR3 DNA: TGTGCCAGCAGCCGCGCGGCCCAGCTAAACACTGAAGCTTTCTTT
CDR3 protein: CASSRAAQLNTEAFF

D gene: TRBD1
clone size: few
J gene: TRBJ2-7
V gene: TRBV6-2/TRBV6-3
CDR3 DNA: TGTGCCAGCAGCACGCCGGGGACAGGCTCCTACGAGCAGTACTTC
CDR3 protein: CASSTPGTGSYEQYF

D gene: -
clone size: few
J gene: TRBJ1-1
V gene: TRBV29-1
CDR3 DNA: TGCAGCACAGTTGACAGCATTTATGAAGCTTTCTTT
CDR3 protein: CSTVDSIYEAFF

D gene: -
clone size: few
J gene: TRBJ2-1
V gene: TRBV4-1
CDR3 DNA: TGCGCCAGCAGCCCGATAGGGGAGAGGAATGAGCAGTTCTTC
CDR3 protein: CASSPIGERNEQFF

D gene: -
clone size: many
J gene: TRBJ1-2
V gene: TRBV5-1
CDR3 DNA: TGCGCCAGCAGCTTGGGGGCAGGGTCTGGCTACACCTTC
CDR3 protein: CASSLGAGSGYTF

D gene: -
clone size: few
J gene: TRBJ2-7
V gene: TRBV6-5
CDR3 DNA: TGTGCCAGCAGTTACTCGAGATCGTATAGCGAGCAGTACTTC
CDR3 protein: CASSYSRSYSEQYF